The rows below give T cell receptor beta chains drawn from one sample of a study of control samples from healthy donors and cancer patients. Only in-frame clones appear in the TCRdb table, and some are missing; sequencing was by immunoSEQ multiplex PCR. The sample lists tens of thousands of clones, 70% to 90% occurring once. The specimen sequenced was PBMCs. The receptor set was obtained from a woman aged 55-70 years with head and neck cancer. Both conserved end residues are part of each CDR3. The D gene is left open where the match is weak. The size field is filled for only some rows; it gives once, few, many or a size class.

D	J	V	size	CDR3	DNA
.	TRBJ2-7	TRBV12-3/TRBV12-4	.	CASSRHSNEQYF	TGTGCCAGCAGCCGCCACAGTAACGAGCAGTACTTC
TRBD1	TRBJ2-7	TRBV10-3	.	CAISDLRDRNNEQYF	TGTGCCATCAGTGACCTCCGGGACAGGAACAACGAGCAGTACTTC
.	TRBJ1-5	TRBV18	.	CASSPPGTRSAQPQHF	TGTGCCAGCTCACCCCCCGGGACCCGATCTGCTCAGCCCCAGCATTTT
.	TRBJ2-1	TRBV7-2	.	CASSLVSGDEQFF	TGTGCCAGCAGCTTAGTCTCTGGGGATGAGCAGTTCTTC
TRBD2	TRBJ2-1	TRBV28	.	CASSSPGGSEVEQFF	TGTGCCAGCAGTTCCCCTGGCGGGAGCGAAGTTGAGCAGTTCTTC
TRBD1	TRBJ1-2	TRBV6-5	once	CASSYSWTGRNYGYTF	TGTGCCAGCAGTTACTCTTGGACAGGCAGAAACTATGGCTACACCTTC
TRBD1	TRBJ1-1	TRBV6-6	.	CASSTGVSTEAFF	TGTGCCAGCAGTACAGGGGTGAGCACTGAAGCTTTCTTT
.	TRBJ2-7	TRBV6-5	.	CASRTGATYEQYF	TGTGCCAGCAGGACAGGAGCAACCTACGAGCAGTACTTC
.	TRBJ1-5	TRBV27	.	CASSPGGGRIQPQHF	TGTGCCAGCAGTCCGGGTGGGGGGCGGATTCAGCCCCAGCATTTT
TRBD1	TRBJ1-6	TRBV7-2	.	CASRQWDSGSPLHF	TGTGCCAGCAGACAATGGGACAGTGGTTCACCCCTCCACTTT
.	TRBJ2-4	TRBV28	.	CASRTLDFAKNIQYF	TGTGCCAGCAGAACCTTGGATTTCGCCAAAAACATTCAGTACTTC
.	TRBJ1-6	TRBV6-4	.	CASRGESSYNSPLHF	TGTGCCAGCAGGGGGGAGAGCTCCTATAATTCACCCCTCCACTTT
.	TRBJ1-4	TRBV18	.	CASSRVPNEKLFF	TGTGCCAGCTCACGCGTGCCGAATGAAAAACTGTTTTTT
.	TRBJ2-3	TRBV7-9	.	CASSFAGLADTQYF	TGTGCCAGCAGCTTCGCAGGGCTGGCAGATACGCAGTATTTT
.	TRBJ2-7	TRBV11-2	few	CASSLERGYEQYF	TGTGCCAGCAGCTTGGAGAGGGGCTACGAGCAGTACTTC
TRBD1	TRBJ1-2	TRBV28	once	CASSSTGGNYGYTF	TGTGCCAGCAGTTCGACAGGGGGGAACTATGGCTACACCTTC
.	TRBJ2-7	TRBV3-1/TRBV3-2	.	CASSQEGISYEQYF	TGTGCCAGCAGCCAAGAAGGAATCTCCTACGAGCAGTACTTC
TRBD2	TRBJ2-1	TRBV7-3	.	CASSATSGRGKGNEQFF	TGTGCCAGCAGCGCGACTAGCGGGAGGGGAAAGGGCAATGAGCAGTTCTTC
TRBD1	TRBJ1-6	TRBV11-2	.	CASSLTPGQTRKNSPLHF	TGTGCCAGCAGCTTAACACCGGGACAGACAAGAAAAAATTCACCCCTCCACTTT
.	TRBJ2-2	TRBV5-4	.	CASSSAPRFTGELFF	TGTGCCAGCAGCTCGGCACCCAGGTTCACCGGGGAGCTGTTTTTT
.	TRBJ1-1	TRBV29-1	once	CSVEGQNTEAFF	TGCAGCGTTGAAGGCCAGAACACTGAAGCTTTCTTT
.	TRBJ2-7	TRBV28	.	CASSFRPWEQYF	TGTGCCAGCAGTTTCCGTCCATGGGAGCAGTACTTC
.	TRBJ2-1	TRBV30	.	CACPNPGPEVHEQFF	TGTGCCTGTCCTAACCCGGGCCCGGAAGTCCATGAGCAGTTCTTC
TRBD1	TRBJ2-1	TRBV28	once	CASYSGTGIFYNEQFF	TGTGCCAGCTACTCCGGGACAGGGATTTTCTACAATGAGCAGTTCTTC
TRBD1	TRBJ1-6	TRBV3-1/TRBV3-2	.	CASSQETGGSSPLHF	TGTGCCAGCAGCCAAGAAACAGGGGGGTCTTCACCCCTCCACTTT
TRBD1	TRBJ1-2	TRBV4-2	once	CASSQDRVRGWSGYTF	TGTGCCAGCAGCCAAGATCGAGTCAGGGGGTGGAGCGGCTACACCTTC
TRBD1	TRBJ2-7	TRBV29-1	.	CSVERQGLPYEQYF	TGCAGCGTTGAACGACAGGGTTTACCCTACGAGCAGTACTTC
.	TRBJ2-4	TRBV4-1	.	CASSQDTGGAKNIQYF	TGCGCCAGCAGCCAAGATACTGGGGGGGCCAAAAACATTCAGTACTTC
.	TRBJ2-7	TRBV25-1	.	CASSSTGSNSYEQYF	TGTGCCAGCAGTAGTACAGGGTCAAATTCCTACGAGCAGTACTTC
.	TRBJ2-2	TRBV18	.	CASSPGLTNTGELFF	TGTGCCAGCTCACCTGGACTCACGAACACCGGGGAGCTGTTTTTT
TRBD1	TRBJ2-7	TRBV5-6	.	CASSLGGTGVYEQYF	TGTGCCAGCAGCTTGGGGGGGACAGGGGTGTACGAGCAGTACTTC
TRBD1	TRBJ2-1	TRBV19	.	CASSSGQGAREQFF	TGTGCCAGTAGTTCGGGACAGGGGGCAAGGGAGCAGTTCTTC
.	TRBJ1-6	TRBV5-5	.	CASSLRGQEDNSPLHF	TGTGCCAGCAGCTTGCGGGGGCAGGAGGATAATTCACCCCTCCACTTT
TRBD2	TRBJ2-3	TRBV30	.	CAWRGTSGRNAQYF	TGTGCCTGGAGGGGGACTAGCGGGAGGAATGCGCAGTATTTT
TRBD2	TRBJ2-1	TRBV9	.	CASSDTSGRDNEQFF	TGTGCCAGCAGCGATACTAGCGGGAGGGACAATGAGCAGTTCTTC
.	TRBJ2-6	TRBV3-1/TRBV3-2	.	CASSHRPTGFGANVLTF	TGTGCCAGCAGCCACCGACCTACAGGGTTTGGGGCCAACGTCCTGACTTTC
TRBD1	TRBJ1-4	TRBV3-1/TRBV3-2	.	CASSQAQGARFEKLFF	TGTGCCAGCAGCCAGGCTCAGGGGGCGAGATTTGAAAAACTGTTTTTT